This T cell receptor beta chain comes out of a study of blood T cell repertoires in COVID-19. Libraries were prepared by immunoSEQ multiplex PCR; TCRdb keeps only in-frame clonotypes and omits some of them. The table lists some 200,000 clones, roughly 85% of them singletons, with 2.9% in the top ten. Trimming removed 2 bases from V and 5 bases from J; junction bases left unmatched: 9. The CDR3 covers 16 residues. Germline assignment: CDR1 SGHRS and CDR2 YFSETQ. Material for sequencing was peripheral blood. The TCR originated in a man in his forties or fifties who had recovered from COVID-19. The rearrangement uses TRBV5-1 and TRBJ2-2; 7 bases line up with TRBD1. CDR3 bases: TGCGCCAGCAGCTTTACAGGGGTTTCGGAAACCGGGGAGCTGTTTTTT. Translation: CASSFTGVSETGELFF.